A selection of T cell receptor beta chains follows, all from one sample in a study of cytomegalovirus exposure and HLA in healthy donors. Assay: immunoSEQ multiplex PCR; the TCRdb copy retains only in-frame clones and omits some. The sample includes about 140,000 clones, about 77% of them seen just once. Sequencing was carried out using PBMCs. These receptors were obtained from a male donor in good health and CMV-seronegative. CDR3s leave out the opening cysteine and the closing phenylalanine or tryptophan.

v_gene: TRBV7-9; CDR3aa: ASSSGTVNTEAF
v_gene: TRBV4-2; CDR3aa: ASSQVGSGGDRNEQF
v_gene: TRBV13; CDR3aa: ASSPGGGAGELF
v_gene: TRBV2; CDR3aa: ASSEREMVGNQPQH
v_gene: TRBV7-2; CDR3aa: ASSLGGQGFSYEQY
v_gene: TRBV4-3; CDR3aa: ASSHPSSASLDEQF
v_gene: TRBV4-2; CDR3aa: ASSQETTGQRNYGYT
v_gene: TRBV5-1; CDR3aa: ASRENGEGEQY
v_gene: TRBV11-1; CDR3aa: ASSPLRGGNEQF
v_gene: TRBV10-3; CDR3aa: AISEGPGSGVGYT
v_gene: TRBV18; CDR3aa: ASLQGAGTEAF
v_gene: TRBV28; CDR3aa: ASRDSNPNTEAF
v_gene: TRBV7-9; CDR3aa: ASKSASGGIPPETQY
v_gene: TRBV5-1; CDR3aa: ASRQKTGVNTEAF
v_gene: TRBV7-2; CDR3aa: ASSFWLTGGGKLF
v_gene: TRBV25-1; CDR3aa: ASSARIQGSYEQY
v_gene: TRBV5-4; CDR3aa: ASSFARTGNIQY
v_gene: TRBV5-3; CDR3aa: ARSETGPTGELF
v_gene: TRBV7-9; CDR3aa: SSSLAREQF
v_gene: TRBV15; CDR3aa: ATSRDITGYNEQF
v_gene: TRBV7-9; CDR3aa: ASSPGHSLIRF
v_gene: TRBV14; CDR3aa: ASSQLGTGGSEAF
v_gene: TRBV18; CDR3aa: ASSPPGQGSGYGYT
v_gene: TRBV29-1; CDR3aa: SVDVGTDTQY
v_gene: TRBV5-8; CDR3aa: ASSSGTASGNTIY
v_gene: TRBV4-1; CDR3aa: ASSHRGLAGGTDTQY
v_gene: TRBV14; CDR3aa: ASSRGTGIEQF
v_gene: TRBV25-1; CDR3aa: ASSDFGQGVRNEQF
v_gene: TRBV13; CDR3aa: ASSPGLNNEQF
v_gene: TRBV10-3; CDR3aa: AIRTGTEKYGYT
v_gene: TRBV27; CDR3aa: ASSLSRQGVYEQF
v_gene: TRBV7-6; CDR3aa: ASSPRTGSYEQY
v_gene: TRBV29-1; CDR3aa: SVLSGQGNTEAF
v_gene: TRBV5-1; CDR3aa: ASSPTGAVYEQY
v_gene: TRBV4-1; CDR3aa: ASSQVEASGNTIY
v_gene: TRBV12-5; CDR3aa: ASGLVARVYEQY
v_gene: TRBV4-2; CDR3aa: ASSEGQSYGYT
v_gene: TRBV7-3; CDR3aa: ASSLGLAGLQETQY
v_gene: TRBV4-1; CDR3aa: ASSHGQGTDTQY
v_gene: TRBV7-3; CDR3aa: ASRSGGGTEAF
v_gene: TRBV10-1; CDR3aa: ASSAGNSPLH
v_gene: TRBV7-6; CDR3aa: ASSVPGQGREKLF
v_gene: TRBV19; CDR3aa: ASTAGLAGGPWTGELF
v_gene: TRBV9; CDR3aa: ASSVGGGRAEETQY
v_gene: TRBV6-5; CDR3aa: ASSYEEISNQPQH
v_gene: TRBV12-5; CDR3aa: ASGLVRTGGADTQY